These 2 T cell receptor beta chains were sequenced from one sample in a study of human T cells and chemical hapten exposure. Each CDR3 protein gets one entry after TCRdb re-called the RACE reads with MiXCR. Of approximately 52,000 distinct CDR3 sequences detected, more than 9% appear once; the ten largest clones hold roughly a tenth. Time point meaning: pre-sensitization, week 0. Treatment noted: therapeutic diphenylcyclopropenone sensitization with weekly scalp DPC. The starting material, unfractionated whole blood, was used for total RNA extraction. Sequenced material: whole blood, taken in connection with sensitization to the hapten diphenylcyclopropenone (DPC). The receptors originated from a woman in her 30s with alopecia areata. Some clones in this sample may be carry-over from other donors' samples.

This clonotype was recorded a few times. This chain uses TRBV9 with TRBJ2-1, with 9 nucleotides matching TRBD2. Germline CDR1 is SGDLS and CDR2 is YYNGEE. The trim removed 3 bases at V and 8 bases at J, leaving 12 bases unmatched. The CDR3 loop spans 16 amino acids. The CDR3 region is CASSGQPGLAIDEQFF. CDR3 sequence (DNA): TGTGCCAGCAGCGGACAACCGGGACTAGCCATCGATGAGCAGTTCTTC.

The CDR3 DNA is TGCAGTGCCCAGTTTAGGGCGGGAGCTTTCTTT. It yields the protein CSAQFRAGAFF. This chain links TRBV20-1 with TRBJ1-1, with unresolved D. V dropped 6 bases and J dropped 10 bases, with 15 bases sitting between them. The V gene's germline CDR1 is DFQATT and CDR2 SNEGSKA (reference sequence). The CDR3 runs to 11 residues.